This TCR beta chain was captured in a study of T cells after yellow fever vaccination. Looking at the study overall: In the case of low-cell-number fractions, SMART-Seq v4 Ultra Low Input was used for preparation.

The authors made TCR cDNA by 5'RACE template switching, adding a universal primer site and UMIs. TCRdb recomputed calls from the 5' RACE reads with MiXCR, one row per CDR3 protein. The top ten hold more than 12% of the sample, which has just under 600,000 distinct CDR3 sequences, roughly 14% seen once. This clonotype was seen a handful of times. Its target is unknown. Study-level points and caveats: Booster samples showed a return of most primary-vaccination clones (about 96% CD4, approximately 90% CD8).

V lost 4 bases to trimming and J lost 8 bases, with 16 bases between them. The CDR3 runs 14 residues. Per the germline V gene, CDR1 is SGHRS and CDR2 is YFSETQ. The rearrangement joins TRBV5-1 to TRBJ2-1; D remains ambiguous. The clonotype originates from a man under 40 who received the YFV17D yellow fever vaccine. The sequencing here drew on PBMCs, taken on the day of the yellow fever booster vaccination. CDR3 DNA sequence: TGCGCCAGCAGCGACGGACGGCGTTCTGATGAGCAGTTCTTC. The encoded protein is CASSDGRRSDEQFF. Combining the CDR3 with reference TRBV5-1 and TRBJ2-1 gives the whole variable domain KAGVTQTPRYLIKTRGQQVTLSCSPISGHRSVSWYQQTPGQGLQFLFEYFSETQRNKGNFPGRFSGRQFSNSRSEMNVSTLELGDSALYLCASSDGRRSDEQFFGPGTRLTVL.